This record covers a single T cell receptor (beta chain). What it recognizes is unknown. Method: immunoSEQ multiplex PCR; TCRdb's copy keeps in-frame clones and lacks some. Of 2,500,000 or so clones detected, 93% appear once; the ten largest clones hold 0.36%. With V trimmed by 1 base and J by 2 bases, 7 bases remained unmatched. Looked up from germline, CDR1 is SEHNR and CDR2 is FQNEAQ (reference sequence). The CDR3 is 16 amino acids. Healthy and HIV-negative, the adult donors had no recent acute infections or vaccinations. The authors divided CD4+ cells into CD45RA+ naive and CD45RA-negative memory subsets. The data originate from a study of shared clonotypes between healthy human individuals. Study in general: CD4 naive cells filled three plates per donor, CD4 memory three, CD8 naive two and CD8 memory one.

Study-wide points: Across a handful of donors, naive CD4 shared roughly 5.2%, naive CD8 more than 3%, memory CD4 about 2.5%, memory CD8 more than 0.35%.

The rearrangement joins TRBV7-9 to TRBJ1-1, with 7 bases matching TRBD1. The origin of this receptor is a young man in good health. Some clones in this sample may be carry-over from other donors' samples. Material for sequencing was naive CD4+ T cells from PBMCs. Regarding subset: CD45RA+ positively selected. The CDR3: CASSLGTGPSNTEAFF. The CDR3 bases are TGTGCCAGCAGCTTAGGGACAGGTCCATCCAACACTGAAGCTTTCTTT.